This TCR beta chain comes out of a study of technical replicates of blood from four donors. Trimming cost V 2 bases and J 4 bases, with 8 bases left between them. The CDR3 covers 13 residues. Germline lookup yields CDR1 MDHEN and CDR2 SYDVKM. Sequenced by immunoSEQ multiplex PCR; TCRdb stores in-frame clones only, minus some. This table holds about 78,000 clones, about 95% found once. Material for sequencing was T cells isolated from PBMCs. This TCR was sampled from a human donor in good health. The V gene is TRBV28, the J gene TRBJ1-2; D call uncertain. The CDR3 region has the DNA TGTGCCAGCAGTTTACCGGAGTTCTATGGCTACACCTTC. It translates to CASSLPEFYGYTF.